Here is one T cell receptor beta chain with its context. Antigen specificity is unknown. Some clones are missing from TCRdb's copy, which holds only in-frame ones; the method was immunoSEQ multiplex PCR. The sample carries about 14,000 clones, approximately 98% recorded once. This sample was taken from a study of monozygotic twins with cystic fibrosis. Findings and caveats of the study: The repertoire was suggested to be naive-dominated, clonality median roughly 0.0093. Monozygotic CF twin pairs shared significantly more nucleotide-identical clonotypes than unrelated CF individuals did.

CDR1 is LNHNV, CDR2 YYDKDF, per germline (reference sequence). The ends were cut back, 0 bases at V and 3 bases at J, with 12 bases in the middle. CDR3 length equals 16 residues. This chain links TRBV15 with TRBJ2-1; D is unclear. The sample was blood. This receptor was taken from a girl aged 2 to 9 with cystic fibrosis. CDR3 DNA sequence: TGTGCCACCAGCAGAGATCCAAGGGCCAACTACAATGAGCAGTTCTTC. It translates to CATSRDPRANYNEQFF. The full variable domain, rest sourced from reference TRBV15 and TRBJ2-1, is DAMVIQNPRYQVTQFGKPVTLSCSQTLNHNVMYWYQQKSSQAPKLLFHYYDKDFNNEADTPDNFQSRRPNTSFCFLDIRSPGLGDTAMYLCATSRDPRANYNEQFFGPGTRLTVL.